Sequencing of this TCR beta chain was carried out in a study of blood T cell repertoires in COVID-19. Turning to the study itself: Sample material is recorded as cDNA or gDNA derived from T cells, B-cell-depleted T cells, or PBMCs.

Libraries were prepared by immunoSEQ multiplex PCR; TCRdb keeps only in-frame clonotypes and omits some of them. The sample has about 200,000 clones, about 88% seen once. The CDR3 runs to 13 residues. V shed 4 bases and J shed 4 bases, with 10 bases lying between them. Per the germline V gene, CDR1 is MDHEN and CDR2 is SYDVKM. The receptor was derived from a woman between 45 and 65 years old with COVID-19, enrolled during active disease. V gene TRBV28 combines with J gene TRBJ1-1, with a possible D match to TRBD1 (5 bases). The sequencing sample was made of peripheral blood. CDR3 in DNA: TGTGCCAGCAGTTCTTGGGGGGGCACTGAAGCTTTCTTT. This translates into CASSSWGGTEAFF.